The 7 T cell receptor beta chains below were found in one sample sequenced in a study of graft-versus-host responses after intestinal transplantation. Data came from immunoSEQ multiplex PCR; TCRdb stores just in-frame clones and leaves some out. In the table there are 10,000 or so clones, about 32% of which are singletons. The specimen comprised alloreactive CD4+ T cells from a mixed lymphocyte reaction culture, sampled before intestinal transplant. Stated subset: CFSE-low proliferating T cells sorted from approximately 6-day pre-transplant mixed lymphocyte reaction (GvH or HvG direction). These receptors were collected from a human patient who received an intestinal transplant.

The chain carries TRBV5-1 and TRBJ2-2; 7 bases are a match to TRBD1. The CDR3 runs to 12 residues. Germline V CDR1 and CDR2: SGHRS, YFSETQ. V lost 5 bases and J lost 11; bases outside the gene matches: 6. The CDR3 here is CASSSGTVELFF. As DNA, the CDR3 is TGCGCCAGCAGTTCCGGGACAGTCGAGCTGTTTTTT. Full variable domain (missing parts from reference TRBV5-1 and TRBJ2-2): KAGVTQTPRYLIKTRGQQVTLSCSPISGHRSVSWYQQTPGQGLQFLFEYFSETQRNKGNFPGRFSGRQFSNSRSEMNVSTLELGDSALYLCASSSGTVELFFGEGSRLTVL.

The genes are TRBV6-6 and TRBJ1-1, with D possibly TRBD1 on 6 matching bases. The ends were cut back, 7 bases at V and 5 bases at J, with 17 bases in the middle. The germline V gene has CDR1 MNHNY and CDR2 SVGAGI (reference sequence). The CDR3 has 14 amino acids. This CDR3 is CASTFLRGGTEAFF. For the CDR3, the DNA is TGTGCCAGCACCTTCTTAAGGGGGGGTACTGAAGCTTTCTTT.

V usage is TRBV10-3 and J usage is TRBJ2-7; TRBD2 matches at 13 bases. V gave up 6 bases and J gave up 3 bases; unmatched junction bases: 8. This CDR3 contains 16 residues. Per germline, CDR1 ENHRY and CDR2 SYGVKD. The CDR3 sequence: CAISLGLAGVDYEQYF. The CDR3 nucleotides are TGTGCCATCAGCCTCGGACTAGCGGGAGTGGACTACGAGCAGTACTTC.

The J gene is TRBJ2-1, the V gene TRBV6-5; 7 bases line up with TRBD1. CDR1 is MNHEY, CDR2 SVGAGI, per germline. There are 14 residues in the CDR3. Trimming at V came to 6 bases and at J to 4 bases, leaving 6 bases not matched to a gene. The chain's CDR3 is CASSWTGQYNEQFF. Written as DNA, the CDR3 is TGTGCCAGCAGCTGGACAGGCCAATACAATGAGCAGTTCTTC.

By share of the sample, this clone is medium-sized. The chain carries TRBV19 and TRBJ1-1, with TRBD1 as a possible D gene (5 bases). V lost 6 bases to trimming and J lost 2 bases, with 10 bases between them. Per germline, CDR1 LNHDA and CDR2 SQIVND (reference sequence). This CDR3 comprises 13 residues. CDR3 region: CASSGTVNTEAFF. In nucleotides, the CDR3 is TGTGCCAGTAGCGGGACGGTTAACACTGAAGCTTTCTTT.

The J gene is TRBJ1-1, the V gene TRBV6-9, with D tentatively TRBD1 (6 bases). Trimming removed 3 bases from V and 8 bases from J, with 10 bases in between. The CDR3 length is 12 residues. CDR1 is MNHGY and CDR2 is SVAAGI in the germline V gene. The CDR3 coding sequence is TGTGCCAGCAGTTACGCAACAGGGGAAGCTTTCTTT. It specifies CASSYATGEAFF.

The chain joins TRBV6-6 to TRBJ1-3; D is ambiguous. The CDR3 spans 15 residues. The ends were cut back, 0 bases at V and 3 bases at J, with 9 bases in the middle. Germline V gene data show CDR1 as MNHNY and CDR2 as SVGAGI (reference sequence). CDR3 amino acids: CASSYSGSVGNTIYF. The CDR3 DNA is TGTGCCAGCAGTTACTCCGGGAGTGTTGGAAACACCATATATTTT.